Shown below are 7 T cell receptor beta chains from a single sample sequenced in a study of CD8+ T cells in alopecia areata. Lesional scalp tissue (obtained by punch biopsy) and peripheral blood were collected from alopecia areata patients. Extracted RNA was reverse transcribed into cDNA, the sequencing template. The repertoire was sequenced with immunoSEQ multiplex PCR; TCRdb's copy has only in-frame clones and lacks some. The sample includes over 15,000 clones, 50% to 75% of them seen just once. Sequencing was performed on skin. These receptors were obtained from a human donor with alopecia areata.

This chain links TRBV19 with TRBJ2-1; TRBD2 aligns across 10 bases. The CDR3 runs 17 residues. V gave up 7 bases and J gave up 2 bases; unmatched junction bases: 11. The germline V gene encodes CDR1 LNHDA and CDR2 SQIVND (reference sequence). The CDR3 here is CASTQPSGRVTYNEQFF. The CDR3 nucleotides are TGTGCCAGTACCCAACCGAGCGGGAGGGTCACCTACAATGAGCAGTTCTTC.

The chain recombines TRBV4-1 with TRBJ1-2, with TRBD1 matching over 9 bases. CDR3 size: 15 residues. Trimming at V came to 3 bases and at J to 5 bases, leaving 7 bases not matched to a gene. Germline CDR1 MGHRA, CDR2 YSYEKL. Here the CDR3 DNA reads TGCGCCAGCAGCCATTCGGGGACAGGGTTTTATGGCTACACCTTC. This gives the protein CASSHSGTGFYGYTF.

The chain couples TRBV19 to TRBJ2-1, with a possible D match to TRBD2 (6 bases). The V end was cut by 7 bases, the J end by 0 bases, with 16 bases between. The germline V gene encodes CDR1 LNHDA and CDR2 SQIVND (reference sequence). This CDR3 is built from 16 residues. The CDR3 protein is CASTPPGRDSYNEQFF. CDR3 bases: TGTGCCAGTACCCCCCCGGGGCGGGACTCCTACAATGAGCAGTTCTTC. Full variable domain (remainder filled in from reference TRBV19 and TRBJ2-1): DGGITQSPKYLFRKEGQNVTLSCEQNLNHDAMYWYRQDPGQGLRLIYYSQIVNDFQKGDIAEGYSVSREKKESFPLTVTSAQKNPTAFYLCASTPPGRDSYNEQFFGPGTRLTVL.

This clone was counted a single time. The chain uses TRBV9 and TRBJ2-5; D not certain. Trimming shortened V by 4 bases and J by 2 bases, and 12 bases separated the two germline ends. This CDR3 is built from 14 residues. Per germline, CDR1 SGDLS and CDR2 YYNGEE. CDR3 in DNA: TGTGCCAGCAGCTTACCGACGGAACAAGAGACCCAGTACTTC. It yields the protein CASSLPTEQETQYF.

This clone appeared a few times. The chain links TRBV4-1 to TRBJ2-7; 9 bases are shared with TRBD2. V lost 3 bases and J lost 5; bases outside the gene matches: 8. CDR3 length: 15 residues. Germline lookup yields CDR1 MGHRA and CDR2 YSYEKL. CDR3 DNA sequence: TGCGCCAGCAGCCAGGATTTGGGACTAGCTAACGAGCAGTACTTC. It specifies CASSQDLGLANEQYF.

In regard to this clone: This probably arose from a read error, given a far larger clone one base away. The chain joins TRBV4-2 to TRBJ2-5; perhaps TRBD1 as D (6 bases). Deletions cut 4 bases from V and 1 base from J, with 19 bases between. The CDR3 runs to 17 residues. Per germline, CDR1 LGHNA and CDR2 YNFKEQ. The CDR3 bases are TGTGCCAGCAGCCCTAATATCCGGGACAACTTCCAAGAGACCCAGTACTTC. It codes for CASSPNIRDNFQETQYF.

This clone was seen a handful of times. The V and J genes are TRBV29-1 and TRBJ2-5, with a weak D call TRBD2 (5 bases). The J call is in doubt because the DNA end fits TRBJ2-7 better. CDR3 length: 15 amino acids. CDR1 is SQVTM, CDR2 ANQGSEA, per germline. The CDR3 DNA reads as TGCAGCGTTGAAGAGACTCTAAGCGGCACCTACGAGCAGTACTTC. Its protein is CSVEETLSGTYEQYF.